These T cell receptor beta chains were read from a single sample in a study of shared clonotypes between healthy human individuals. Sequencing used immunoSEQ multiplex PCR; TCRdb keeps in-frame clones, though not all of them. The sample contains about 590,000 clones, just under 97% of which appear only once. Sequences were obtained from naive CD8+ T cells sorted from blood. The receptors shown here come from a woman in her twenties or thirties in good health. The CDR3 runs from the conserved cysteine through the conserved F or W. D genes are given only for firm matches. The size field is filled for only some rows; it gives once, few, many or a size class.

j_call	v_call	d_call	clone_size	cdr3_length	cdr3_nt	cdr3_aa
TRBJ2-5	TRBV23-1	.	.	15	TGCGCCAGCAGTCCCATCCCCGGCGGTGGGGAGACCCAGTACTTC	CASSPIPGGGETQYF
TRBJ2-3	TRBV27	.	.	13	TGTGCCAGCACGGCGGTAGTAGGGGATACGCAGTATTTT	CASTAVVGDTQYF
TRBJ2-7	TRBV14	.	.	11	TGTGCCAGCAGCCACTATGCACAGCAGTACTTC	CASSHYAQQYF
TRBJ1-1	TRBV29-1	TRBD1	few	13	TGCAGCGTCCGGACAGGGTTGAACACTGAAGCTTTCTTT	CSVRTGLNTEAFF
TRBJ2-3	TRBV27	TRBD2	.	15	TGTGCCAGCAGTCCCCCCGGACTAGCCCCCGATACGCAGTATTTT	CASSPPGLAPDTQYF
TRBJ2-6	TRBV27	.	.	15	TGTGCCAGCAGAGAGGGCAGCTCTGGGGCCAACGTCCTGACTTTC	CASREGSSGANVLTF
TRBJ1-4	TRBV7-9	.	.	17	TGTGCCACCCAGCCCCAGGGAGTTACGGCAACTAATGAAAAACTGTTTTTT	CATQPQGVTATNEKLFF
TRBJ2-1	TRBV6-1	TRBD1	.	10	TGTGCCAGCGCGGACAGGGTTCAGTTCTTC	CASADRVQFF
TRBJ2-7	TRBV5-6	TRBD1	.	14	TGTGCCAGCAGCTTGTCGGACAGGGTTTACGAGCAGTACTTC	CASSLSDRVYEQYF
TRBJ2-6	TRBV10-2	.	.	15	TGCGCCAGCAGTGACGATCCGACAGGGGCCAACGTCCTGACTTTC	CASSDDPTGANVLTF
TRBJ1-1	TRBV2	.	.	12	TGTGCCATCTACGGCGGGTCCACTGAAGCTTTCTTT	CAIYGGSTEAFF
TRBJ2-7	TRBV6-1	.	.	13	TGTGCCAGCAGCACTTCCACATCCTACGAGCAGTACTTC	CASSTSTSYEQYF
TRBJ2-3	TRBV28	.	.	14	TGTGCCAGCAGTTTGGGTCTAGCGTTGAATACGCAGTATTTT	CASSLGLALNTQYF
TRBJ1-1	TRBV5-4	.	.	14	TGTGCCAGCAGGAACGGTTACGGGGAGACTGAAGCTTTCTTT	CASRNGYGETEAFF
TRBJ2-3	TRBV10-2	TRBD2	.	16	TGCGCCAGCAGTGAGTTTGCGGGAGTGGGTCCAGATACGCAGTATTTT	CASSEFAGVGPDTQYF
TRBJ2-7	TRBV5-1	.	.	14	TGCGCCAGCAGCTTGGATCAGCGTTCCAGGGAGCAGTACTTC	CASSLDQRSREQYF
TRBJ1-4	TRBV2	.	.	15	TGTGCCAGCAGTGACCTGAGGGTTGTGTATGAAAAACTGTTTTTT	CASSDLRVVYEKLFF
TRBJ1-1	TRBV5-1	.	.	14	TGCGCCAGCAGCTTGGCCAGGGGGAACACTGAAGCTTTCTTT	CASSLARGNTEAFF
TRBJ2-7	TRBV11-2	TRBD2	.	15	TGTGCCAGCAGCTACGGGACTAGCCCCTTTTACGAGCAGTACTTC	CASSYGTSPFYEQYF
TRBJ1-2	TRBV7-9	.	.	16	TGTGCCAGCAGCTTAGGAGACGGGGGCGCGGACTATGGCTACACCTTC	CASSLGDGGADYGYTF
TRBJ2-1	TRBV5-1	.	.	17	TGCGCCAGCAGCTCACTAACTAGCATGAGTTCCTACAATGAGCAGTTCTTC	CASSSLTSMSSYNEQFF
TRBJ2-1	TRBV19	TRBD2	.	14	TGTGCCAGTAGTATAGGGGGACTACCGAATGAGCAGTTCTTC	CASSIGGLPNEQFF
TRBJ2-5	TRBV5-4	.	.	15	TGTGCCAGCAGCTTGGTTGGACAGCACCAAGAGACCCAGTACTTC	CASSLVGQHQETQYF
TRBJ2-7	TRBV19	TRBD2	.	14	TGTGCCAGCTCCTCCCGGGAGGGCCTCTACGAGCAGTACTTC	CASSSREGLYEQYF
TRBJ2-3	TRBV5-4	.	.	12	TGTGCCAGCAGTTTAATGGGAGATACGCAGTATTTT	CASSLMGDTQYF
TRBJ2-1	TRBV2	.	.	12	TGTGCCAGCAGTGAAGTCCCCCGCGATGAGTTCTTC	CASSEVPRDEFF
TRBJ2-7	TRBV11-2	TRBD2	.	16	TGTGCCAGCAGCTTAGTTCTTAGGACTAGCGGCTACGAGCAGTACTTC	CASSLVLRTSGYEQYF
TRBJ1-2	TRBV7-9	.	.	14	TGTGCCAGCAGCTTAGTTTTAGGGGACTATGGCTACACCTTC	CASSLVLGDYGYTF
TRBJ2-1	TRBV19	.	.	15	TGTGCCAGTAGTATTATCAGGGTATCCTACAATGAGCAGTTCTTC	CASSIIRVSYNEQFF